The clone carrying this T cell receptor (beta chain) was seen at least ten times. Its specificity is not known. This record comes from a study of T cells after yellow fever vaccination. Study details: Where fractions had low cell numbers, libraries were prepared from them with the SMART-Seq v4 Ultra Low Input RNA kit. Study-level findings and limits: The study found a weaker secondary response that peaked faster, day 5 versus 15. Most primary-vaccination clones recurred post-booster (roughly 96% CD4, over 70% CD8). Shared CD4/CD8 clonotypes were a small share, likely from convergent recombination.

Trimming removed 6 bases at V and 2 bases at J, with 12 bases between. The CDR3 loop spans 14 amino acids. In germline, CDR1 is MNHEY, CDR2 SVGAGI. TCRdb used MiXCR to reprocess the 5' RACE reads, holding one entry per CDR3 protein. The sample shows 250,000 or so distinct CDR3 sequences, 6% to 7.5% of them seen only once. The chain employs TRBV6-5 and TRBJ2-3, with a tentative D call TRBD2 (6 bases). The sample was CD4+ T cells sorted from PBMCs, taken 15 days after the yellow fever booster vaccination. This clonotype was sampled from a man aged 25 to 40 who received the YFV17D yellow fever vaccine. CDR3 in DNA: TGTGCCAGCAGATGGGGGGTGAACACAGATACGCAGTATTTT. It is translated as CASRWGVNTDTQYF.